This T cell receptor (beta chain) is drawn from a study of T cell responses to AZD1222 COVID-19 vaccine. Repertoires were generated with immunoSEQ multiplex PCR, while TCRdb's copy carries only in-frame clones and drops some. The sample has around 130,000 clones, approximately 90% seen once. The clonotype comes from an adult who received the MenACWY meningococcal vaccine as a control. Sample: peripheral blood, taken 28 days after the second dose of the MenACWY control vaccine.

The CDR3 spells CASSTPTGGRETQYF. The CDR3 DNA reads TGTGCCAGTAGTACGCCTACAGGGGGCCGGGAGACCCAGTACTTC. The V call is TRBV19, the J call TRBJ2-5; 9 nucleotides line up with TRBD1. Germline trimming cut 4 bases from V and 5 bases from J; bases unmatched to any gene: 8. Germline-derived CDR1 and CDR2 are LNHDA and SQIVND (reference sequence). CDR3 length equals 15 residues.